This T cell receptor beta chain was recovered during a study of blood T cell repertoires in COVID-19 (dated by TCRdb to 2020 to 2022). Study-wide context: Samples from collaborators originated in the United States, Italy and Spain and spanned both the acute and convalescent phases of COVID-19. The prospective study material was composed of cDNA or gDNA derived from T cells, B-cell-depleted T cells, or PBMCs. Subjects who had been exposed to COVID-19, were actively infected with it, or had recovered from it provided the deeply sampled blood TCRbeta repertoires that made up the dataset. The repertoires were made available in a free public database intended to serve as a resource for research on the immune response to SARS-CoV-2. The samples were drawn from the first 160 participants of the ongoing ImmuneRACE study and from 1,254 subjects provided by 6 global collaborators. Sample metadata almost always included a de-identified subject ID, COVID-19 status, age in years and sex. Where HLA class I and class II types were available, the types were taken from metadata supplied by the sample provider, not from assay-based typing. Overall results and qualifications from the work: The amount of clinical and demographic metadata varied by source and participant and was provided uncurated.

The collaborating institutions used their own protocols to collect whole blood in K2EDTA tubes. For TCRbeta analysis, collaborators shipped samples as frozen whole blood, isolated PBMCs, or DNA extracted from either of those sample types. CDR3 length: 16 amino acids, cysteine to phenylalanine. Only the CDR3 DNA stays, 48 bases, in frame from base 1. The germline ends are 13 bases apart after V is trimmed by 7 bases and J by 0 bases. CDR1 and CDR2 are read off the germline V gene as MDHEN and SYDVKM. On this clone: Its antigen is not yet known. Per-nucleotide qualities are absent, and no much larger clonotype sits a single base away.

The immunoSEQ Assay, a bias-controlled multiplex PCR, was used to amplify TCRbeta CDR3 regions from genomic DNA. Concerning the study's data processing: Nucleated cell counts per sample were estimated from amplification of reference gene primers within the assay. To quantify the absolute abundance of each unique TCRbeta CDR3 rearrangement, sequence reads were collapsed and filtered. For each sample, productive Simpson clonality was calculated as the square root of Simpson's diversity index across productive rearrangements. What TCRdb holds here is the immuneACCESS table cut down to in-frame rearrangements. Part of the clones is not present; checked against another copy, under half of the missing clones reflect an unresolved V gene, and the others are unexplained. V, J and clone size are taken as reported in that table, and D and trimming were inferred from the DNA itself. Here the sample has approximately 90,000 clones; 90% occur a single time. The ten top clones hold 1.7% of the sample.

Recombination connected TRBV28 to TRBJ1-6; a confident D gene designation cannot be given. The sequencing input was peripheral blood. The receptor was derived from a man aged 60 to 69 with acute or convalescent COVID-19. The CDR3 has the sequence CASTSPGSSYNSPLHF. At the DNA level, the sequence is TGTGCCAGCACGAGTCCCGGGAGCTCCTATAATTCACCCCTCCACTTT.